Listed below are T cell receptor beta chains from one sample, sequenced in a study of T cells after posttransplantation cyclophosphamide. Assay used: immunoSEQ multiplex PCR; TCRdb lists only in-frame clones, some missing. The table shows tens of thousands of clones, with roughly 88% occurring only once. Sample: PBMCs, taken around 58 days after allogeneic stem cell transplant with posttransplant cyclophosphamide. These TCRs come from a male patient between 55 and 70 years old who received an allogeneic stem cell transplant from a related donor and was CMV-positive. Part of the T cells may come from the graft donor. Both conserved end residues are part of each CDR3. Each record gives: CDR3 protein, CDR3 DNA, V gene, D gene, J gene, CDR3 length, clone size. The D gene is left open where the match is weak. Only part of the rows carry a size: once, few, many, or a class if the clone is expanded.

CDR3: CASSTPQGQPERHNSPLHF; DNA: TGTGCCAGTAGTACTCCCCAGGGACAGCCAGAGCGACATAATTCACCCCTCCACTTT; V: TRBV19; D: TRBD1; J: TRBJ1-6; length: 19; size: NA
CDR3: CASSLQRGSYEQYF; DNA: TGTGCCAGCAGCTTGCAGCGCGGTTCCTACGAGCAGTACTTC; V: TRBV5-4; D: NA; J: TRBJ2-7; length: 14; size: NA
CDR3: CASSLTRLVGETQYF; DNA: TGTGCCAGCAGCTTAACCCGACTAGTTGGAGAGACCCAGTACTTC; V: TRBV7-7; D: NA; J: TRBJ2-5; length: 15; size: NA
CDR3: CASSNNPGLPYGYTF; DNA: TGTGCCAGTAGTAACAACCCGGGACTCCCCTATGGCTACACCTTC; V: TRBV19; D: NA; J: TRBJ1-2; length: 15; size: NA
CDR3: CASSPTRQSGETQYF; DNA: TGTGCCAGCAGCCCCACCCGGCAGAGCGGGGAGACCCAGTACTTC; V: TRBV7-2; D: NA; J: TRBJ2-5; length: 15; size: NA
CDR3: CASSLGQGSYGYTF; DNA: TGCGCCAGCAGCTTGGGTCAGGGATCCTATGGCTACACCTTC; V: TRBV5-1; D: NA; J: TRBJ1-2; length: 14; size: NA
CDR3: CASSTPIETENYGYTF; DNA: TGTGCCAGTAGTACCCCTATCGAGACAGAAAACTATGGCTACACCTTC; V: TRBV19; D: NA; J: TRBJ1-2; length: 16; size: NA
CDR3: CASSYVLKGMVF; DNA: TGTGCCAGCAGTTACGTGCTTAAGGGGATGGTCTTC; V: TRBV28; D: NA; J: TRBJ2-1; length: 12; size: NA
CDR3: CASREPGLAGVGYF; DNA: TGTGCCAGCAGAGAGCCGGGACTAGCGGGGGTGGGGTACTTC; V: TRBV6-5; D: TRBD2; J: TRBJ2-5; length: 14; size: once
CDR3: CAILPMGGGLAEAFF; DNA: TGTGCCATCCTTCCGATGGGGGGGGGTTTGGCTGAAGCTTTCTTT; V: TRBV10-3; D: NA; J: TRBJ1-1; length: 15; size: NA
CDR3: CASSYNQGSGNTIYF; DNA: TGTGCCAGCAGCTACAACCAGGGGTCTGGAAACACCATATATTTT; V: TRBV7-9; D: NA; J: TRBJ1-3; length: 15; size: NA
CDR3: CAWRGLTLSGRLNTEAFF; DNA: TGTGCCTGGAGGGGACTAACCCTCTCGGGACGCTTGAACACTGAAGCTTTCTTT; V: TRBV30; D: NA; J: TRBJ1-1; length: 18; size: NA
CDR3: CASSPSGGKNTEAFF; DNA: TGTGCCAGCAGCCCCAGCGGGGGGAAAAACACTGAAGCTTTCTTT; V: TRBV7-6; D: NA; J: TRBJ1-1; length: 15; size: NA
CDR3: CASSQQGRTNEKLFF; DNA: TGTGCCAGCAGCCAACAGGGGCGGACTAATGAAAAACTGTTTTTT; V: TRBV14; D: NA; J: TRBJ1-4; length: 15; size: NA
CDR3: CAGQDRSSGANVLTF; DNA: TGCGCCGGGCAGGACAGGTCCTCTGGGGCCAACGTCCTGACTTTC; V: TRBV2; D: TRBD1; J: TRBJ2-6; length: 15; size: NA
CDR3: CASSPGQGPPSPLHF; DNA: TGTGCCAGCAGTCCGGGACAGGGTCCACCTTCACCCCTCCACTTT; V: TRBV27; D: TRBD1; J: TRBJ1-6; length: 15; size: NA
CDR3: CASSYGNYNEKLFF; DNA: TGTGCCAGCAGTTACGGCAACTATAATGAAAAACTGTTTTTT; V: TRBV6-5; D: NA; J: TRBJ1-4; length: 14; size: NA
CDR3: CSVEDTYEQYF; DNA: TGCAGCGTTGAAGATACTTACGAGCAGTACTTC; V: TRBV29-1; D: NA; J: TRBJ2-7; length: 11; size: NA
CDR3: CASSALSGGPYNEQFF; DNA: TGTGCCAGCAGCGCCCTTAGCGGGGGGCCCTACAATGAGCAGTTCTTC; V: TRBV9; D: TRBD2; J: TRBJ2-1; length: 16; size: once
CDR3: CASSVQGVDNEQFF; DNA: TGTGCCAGCAGCGTTCAGGGGGTAGACAATGAGCAGTTCTTC; V: TRBV9; D: TRBD1; J: TRBJ2-1; length: 14; size: NA
CDR3: CASSQDQTNYGYTF; DNA: TGCGCCAGCAGCCAAGATCAGACTAACTATGGCTACACCTTC; V: TRBV4-1; D: NA; J: TRBJ1-2; length: 14; size: NA
CDR3: CASSPGGANGELFF; DNA: TGTGCCAGCAGCCCCGGGGGGGCGAACGGGGAGCTGTTTTTT; V: TRBV11-2; D: TRBD2; J: TRBJ2-2; length: 14; size: NA
CDR3: CASSDLGQTYSPLHF; DNA: TGTGCCAGCAGTGACTTAGGACAGACATACTCACCCCTCCACTTT; V: TRBV6-1; D: NA; J: TRBJ1-6; length: 15; size: NA
CDR3: CASSPYTGELFF; DNA: TGCGCCAGCAGTCCGTACACCGGGGAGCTGTTTTTT; V: TRBV10-1; D: NA; J: TRBJ2-2; length: 12; size: NA
CDR3: CASSHGTANTEAFF; DNA: TGTGCCAGCAGCCACGGGACAGCGAACACTGAAGCTTTCTTT; V: TRBV5-5; D: TRBD1; J: TRBJ1-1; length: 14; size: NA
CDR3: CAISETGSYGYTF; DNA: TGTGCCATCAGTGAAACAGGCAGCTATGGCTACACCTTC; V: TRBV10-3; D: NA; J: TRBJ1-2; length: 13; size: NA
CDR3: CASSLSGGAGGTEAFF; DNA: TGTGCCAGCAGCTTGTCGGGGGGCGCTGGAGGAACTGAAGCTTTCTTT; V: TRBV5-4; D: NA; J: TRBJ1-1; length: 16; size: few
CDR3: CASSLNRNTEAFF; DNA: TGTGCCAGCAGCTTAAACAGGAACACTGAAGCTTTCTTT; V: TRBV7-7; D: NA; J: TRBJ1-1; length: 13; size: NA
CDR3: CSGGDYYGYTF; DNA: TGCAGCGGGGGGGACTACTATGGCTACACCTTC; V: TRBV29-1; D: NA; J: TRBJ1-2; length: 11; size: NA
CDR3: CASSSHRETNSPLHF; DNA: TGTGCCAGTAGTTCTCACAGGGAAACTAATTCACCCCTCCACTTT; V: TRBV19; D: NA; J: TRBJ1-6; length: 15; size: NA
CDR3: CAISGTSGGAETQYF; DNA: TGTGCCATCAGTGGCACTAGCGGGGGGGCAGAGACCCAGTACTTC; V: TRBV10-3; D: TRBD2; J: TRBJ2-5; length: 15; size: NA
CDR3: CASSLESGNYGYTF; DNA: TGCGCCAGCAGCTTGGAGTCCGGGAACTATGGCTACACCTTC; V: TRBV5-1; D: NA; J: TRBJ1-2; length: 14; size: NA
CDR3: CASSFGGEAFF; DNA: TGCGCCAGCAGCTTCGGGGGGGAAGCTTTCTTT; V: TRBV5-1; D: NA; J: TRBJ1-1; length: 11; size: NA